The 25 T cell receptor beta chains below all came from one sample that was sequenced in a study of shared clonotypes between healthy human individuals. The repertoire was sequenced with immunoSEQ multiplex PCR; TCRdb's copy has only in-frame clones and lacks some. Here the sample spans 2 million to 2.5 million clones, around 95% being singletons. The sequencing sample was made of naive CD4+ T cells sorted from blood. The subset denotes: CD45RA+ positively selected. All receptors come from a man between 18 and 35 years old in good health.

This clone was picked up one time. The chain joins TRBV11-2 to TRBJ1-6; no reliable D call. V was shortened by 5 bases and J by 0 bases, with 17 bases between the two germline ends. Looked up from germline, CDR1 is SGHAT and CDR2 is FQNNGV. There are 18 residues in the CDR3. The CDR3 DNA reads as TGTGCCAGCAGCGCCGCGGCAACCCAGAGCTCCTATAATTCACCCCTCCACTTT. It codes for CASSAAATQSSYNSPLHF.

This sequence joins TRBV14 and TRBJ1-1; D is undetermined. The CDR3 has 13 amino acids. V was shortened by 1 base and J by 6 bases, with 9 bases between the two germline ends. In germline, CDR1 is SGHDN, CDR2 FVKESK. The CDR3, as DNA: TGTGCCAGCAGCCAAGTCTCAGGCGCTGAAGCTTTCTTT. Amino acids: CASSQVSGAEAFF.

The CDR3 here is CASSEPGLVFYEQYF. CDR3 nucleotide sequence: TGCGCCAGCAGTGAGCCGGGACTAGTTTTCTACGAGCAGTACTTC. The chain uses TRBV10-2 and TRBJ2-7, with 8 bases that match TRBD2. The germline CDR1 and CDR2 sequences are WSHSY and SAAADI. There are 15 residues in the CDR3. Trimming removed 2 bases from V and 3 bases from J; junction bases left unmatched: 6.

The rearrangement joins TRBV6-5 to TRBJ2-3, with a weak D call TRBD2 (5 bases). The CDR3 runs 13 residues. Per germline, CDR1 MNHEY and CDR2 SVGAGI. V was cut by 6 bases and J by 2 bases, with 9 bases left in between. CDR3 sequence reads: CASRLDLTDTQYF. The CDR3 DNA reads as TGTGCCAGCAGACTAGACCTCACAGATACGCAGTATTTT.

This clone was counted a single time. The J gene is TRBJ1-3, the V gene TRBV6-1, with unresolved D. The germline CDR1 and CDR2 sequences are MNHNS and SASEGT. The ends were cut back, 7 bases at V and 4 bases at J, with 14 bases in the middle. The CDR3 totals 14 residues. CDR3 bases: TGTGCCAGCATCTCCCGGGCTTCCGGAAACACCATATATTTT. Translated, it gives CASISRASGNTIYF.

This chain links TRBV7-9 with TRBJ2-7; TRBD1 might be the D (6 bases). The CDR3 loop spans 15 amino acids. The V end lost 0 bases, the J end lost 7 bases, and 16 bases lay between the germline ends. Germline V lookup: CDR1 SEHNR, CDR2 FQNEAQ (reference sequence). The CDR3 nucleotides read TGTGCCAGCAGCTTAGCACAGGGCCTTACGGGGGAGCAGTACTTC. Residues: CASSLAQGLTGEQYF.

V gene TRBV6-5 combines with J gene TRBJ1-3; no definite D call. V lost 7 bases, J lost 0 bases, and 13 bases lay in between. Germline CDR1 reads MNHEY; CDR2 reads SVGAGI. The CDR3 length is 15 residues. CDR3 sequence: CASKPDGPSGNTIYF. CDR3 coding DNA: TGTGCCAGCAAACCCGACGGACCCTCTGGAAACACCATATATTTT.

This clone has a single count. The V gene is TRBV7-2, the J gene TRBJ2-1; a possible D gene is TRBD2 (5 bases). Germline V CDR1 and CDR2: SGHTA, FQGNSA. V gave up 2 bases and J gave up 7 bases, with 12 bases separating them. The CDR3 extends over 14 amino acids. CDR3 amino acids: CASSLSPGRNEQFF. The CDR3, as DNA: TGTGCCAGCAGCTTATCTCCGGGAAGGAATGAGCAGTTCTTC.

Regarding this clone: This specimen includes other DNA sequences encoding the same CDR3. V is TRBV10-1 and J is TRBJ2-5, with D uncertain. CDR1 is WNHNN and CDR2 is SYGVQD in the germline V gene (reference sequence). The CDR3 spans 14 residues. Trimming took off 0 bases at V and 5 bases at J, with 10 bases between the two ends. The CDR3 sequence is CASSESAGRETQYF. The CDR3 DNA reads TGCGCCAGCAGTGAGTCGGCAGGTCGGGAGACCCAGTACTTC.

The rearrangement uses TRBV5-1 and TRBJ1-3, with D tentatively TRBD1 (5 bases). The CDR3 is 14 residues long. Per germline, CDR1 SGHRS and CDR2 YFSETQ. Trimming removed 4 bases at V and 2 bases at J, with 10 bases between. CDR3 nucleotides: TGCGCCAGCAGCCAGGACAACCCTGGAAACACCATATATTTT. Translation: CASSQDNPGNTIYF.

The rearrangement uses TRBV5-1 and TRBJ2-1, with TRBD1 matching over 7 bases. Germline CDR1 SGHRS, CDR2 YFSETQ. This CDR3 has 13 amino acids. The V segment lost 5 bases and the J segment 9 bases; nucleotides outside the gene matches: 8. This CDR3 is CASRIDRAGEQFF. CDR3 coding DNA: TGCGCCAGCAGAATAGACAGGGCTGGTGAGCAGTTCTTC.

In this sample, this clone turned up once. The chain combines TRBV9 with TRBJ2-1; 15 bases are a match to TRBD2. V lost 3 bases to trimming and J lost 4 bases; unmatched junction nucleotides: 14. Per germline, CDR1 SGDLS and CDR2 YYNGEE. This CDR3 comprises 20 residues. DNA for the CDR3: TGTGCCAGCAGCGCAGATCCGGGACTAGCGGGAGGAGCACTGTACAATGAGCAGTTCTTC. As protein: CASSADPGLAGGALYNEQFF.

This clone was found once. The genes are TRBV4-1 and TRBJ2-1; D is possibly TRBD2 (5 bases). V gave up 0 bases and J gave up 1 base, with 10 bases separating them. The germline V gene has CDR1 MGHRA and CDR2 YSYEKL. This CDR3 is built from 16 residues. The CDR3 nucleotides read TGCGCCAGCAGCCAAGACCCGACGGGGTCCTACAATGAGCAGTTCTTC. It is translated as CASSQDPTGSYNEQFF.

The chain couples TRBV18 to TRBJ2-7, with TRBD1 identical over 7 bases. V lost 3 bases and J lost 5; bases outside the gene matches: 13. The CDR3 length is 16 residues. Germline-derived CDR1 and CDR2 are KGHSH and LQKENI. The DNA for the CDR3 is TGTGCCAGCTCACCGTCGGCAGGGGGTATGACGAACGAGCAGTACTTC. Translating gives CASSPSAGGMTNEQYF.

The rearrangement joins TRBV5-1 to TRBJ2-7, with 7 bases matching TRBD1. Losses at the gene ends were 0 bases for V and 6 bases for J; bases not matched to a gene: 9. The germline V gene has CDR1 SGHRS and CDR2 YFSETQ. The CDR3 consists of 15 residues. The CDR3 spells CASSLGQGFVGEQYF. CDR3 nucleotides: TGCGCCAGCAGCTTGGGACAGGGATTTGTAGGCGAGCAGTACTTC.

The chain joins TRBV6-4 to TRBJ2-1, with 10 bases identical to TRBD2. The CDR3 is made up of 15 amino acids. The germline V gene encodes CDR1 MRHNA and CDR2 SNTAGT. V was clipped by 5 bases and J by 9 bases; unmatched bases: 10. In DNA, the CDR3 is TGTGCCAGCAGTTGGACTAGCGGCCAAGGTAGTGAGCAGTTCTTC. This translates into CASSWTSGQGSEQFF.

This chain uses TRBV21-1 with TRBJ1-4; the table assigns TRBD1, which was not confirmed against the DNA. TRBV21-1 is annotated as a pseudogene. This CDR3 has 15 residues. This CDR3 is CASSTVQGRYEKLFF. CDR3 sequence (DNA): TGTGCCAGCAGCACTGTACAGGGTAGGTATGAAAAACTGTTTTTT.

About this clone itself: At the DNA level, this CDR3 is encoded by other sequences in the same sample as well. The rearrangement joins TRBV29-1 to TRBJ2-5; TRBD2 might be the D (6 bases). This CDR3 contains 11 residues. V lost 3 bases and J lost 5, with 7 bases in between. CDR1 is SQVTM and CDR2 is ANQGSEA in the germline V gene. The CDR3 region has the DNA TGCAGCGTTGAGGGGGGTGAGACCCAGTACTTC. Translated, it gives CSVEGGETQYF.

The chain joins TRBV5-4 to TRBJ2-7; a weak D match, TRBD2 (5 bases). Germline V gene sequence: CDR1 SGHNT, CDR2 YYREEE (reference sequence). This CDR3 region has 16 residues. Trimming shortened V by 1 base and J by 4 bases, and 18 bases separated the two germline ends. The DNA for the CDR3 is TGTGCCAGCAGCTTGTACGGGAAGGCAATATCTTACGAGCAGTACTTC. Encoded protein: CASSLYGKAISYEQYF.

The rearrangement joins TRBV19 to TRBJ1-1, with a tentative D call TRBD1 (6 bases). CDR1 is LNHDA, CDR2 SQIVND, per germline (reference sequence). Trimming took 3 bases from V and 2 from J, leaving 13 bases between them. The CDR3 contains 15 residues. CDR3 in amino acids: CASSMVDRLNTEAFF. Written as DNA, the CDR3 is TGTGCCAGTAGTATGGTGGACAGACTAAACACTGAAGCTTTCTTT.

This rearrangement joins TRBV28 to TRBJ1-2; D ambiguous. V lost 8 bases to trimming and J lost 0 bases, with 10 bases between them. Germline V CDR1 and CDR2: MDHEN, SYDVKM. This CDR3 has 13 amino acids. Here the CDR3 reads CASRSSANYGYTF. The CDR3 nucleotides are TGTGCCAGCCGGAGCAGTGCTAACTATGGCTACACCTTC.

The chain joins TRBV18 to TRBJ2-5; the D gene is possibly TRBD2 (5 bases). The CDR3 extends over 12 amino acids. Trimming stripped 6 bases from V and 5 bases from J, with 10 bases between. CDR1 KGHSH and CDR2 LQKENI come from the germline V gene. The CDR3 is CASSSRGETQYF. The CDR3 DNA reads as TGTGCCAGCTCCTCCCGCGGGGAGACCCAGTACTTC. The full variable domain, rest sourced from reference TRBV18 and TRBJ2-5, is NAGVMQNPRHLVRRRGQEARLRCSPMKGHSHVYWYRQLPEEGLKFMVYLQKENIIDESGMPKERFSAEFPKEGPSILRIQQVVRGDSAAYFCASSSRGETQYFGPGTRLLVL.

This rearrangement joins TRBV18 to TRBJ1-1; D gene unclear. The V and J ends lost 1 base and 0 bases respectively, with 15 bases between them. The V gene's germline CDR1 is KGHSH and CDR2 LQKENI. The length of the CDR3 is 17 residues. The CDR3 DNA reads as TGTGCCAGCTCACCACTTGCGTCCTCTCTCGTGAACACTGAAGCTTTCTTT. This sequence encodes CASSPLASSLVNTEAFF.

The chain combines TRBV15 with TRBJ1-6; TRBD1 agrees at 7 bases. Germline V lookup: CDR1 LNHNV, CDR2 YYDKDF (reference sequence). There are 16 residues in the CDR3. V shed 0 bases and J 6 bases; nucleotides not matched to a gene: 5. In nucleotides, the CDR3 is TGTGCCACCAGCAGAGAATCGAACAGGGGTAATTCACCCCTCCACTTT. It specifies CATSRESNRGNSPLHF. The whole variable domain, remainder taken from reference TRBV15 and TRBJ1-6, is DAMVIQNPRYQVTQFGKPVTLSCSQTLNHNVMYWYQQKSSQAPKLLFHYYDKDFNNEADTPDNFQSRRPNTSFCFLDIRSPGLGDTAMYLCATSRESNRGNSPLHFGNGTRLTVT.

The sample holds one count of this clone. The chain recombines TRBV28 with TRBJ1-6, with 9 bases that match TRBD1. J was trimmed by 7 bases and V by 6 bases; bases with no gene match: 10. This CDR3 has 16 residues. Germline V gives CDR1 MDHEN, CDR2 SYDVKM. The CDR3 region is CASSLGQGRINSPLHF. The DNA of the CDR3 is TGTGCCAGCAGCTTAGGACAGGGGCGGATAAATTCACCCCTCCACTTT.